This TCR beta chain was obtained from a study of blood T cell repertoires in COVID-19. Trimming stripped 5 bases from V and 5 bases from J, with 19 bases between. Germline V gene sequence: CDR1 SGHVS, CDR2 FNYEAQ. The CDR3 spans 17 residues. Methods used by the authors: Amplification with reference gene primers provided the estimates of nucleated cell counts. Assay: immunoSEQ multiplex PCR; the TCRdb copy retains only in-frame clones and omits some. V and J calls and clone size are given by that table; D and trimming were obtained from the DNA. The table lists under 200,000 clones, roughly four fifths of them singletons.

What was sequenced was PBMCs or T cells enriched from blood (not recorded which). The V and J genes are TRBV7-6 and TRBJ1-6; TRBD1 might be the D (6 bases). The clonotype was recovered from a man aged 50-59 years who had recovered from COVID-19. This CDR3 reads CASSAQAGVANNSPLHF. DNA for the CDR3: TGTGCCAGCAGCGCCCAGGCAGGGGTAGCAAATAATTCACCCCTCCACTTT. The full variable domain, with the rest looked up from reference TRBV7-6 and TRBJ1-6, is GAGVSQSPRYKVTKRGQDVALRCDPISGHVSLYWYRQALGQGPEFLTYFNYEAQQDKSGLPNDRFSAERPEGSISTLTIQRTEQRDSAMYRCASSAQAGVANNSPLHFGNGTRLTVT.